This TCR beta chain was observed in a study of human T cells and chemical hapten exposure. This CDR3 has 16 amino acids. Per the germline V gene, CDR1 is MNHNS and CDR2 is SASEGT. V shed 2 bases, J shed 5 bases, and the junction held 11 bases outside the gene matches. Time point in this sample: patch test 3, about 24 weeks after DPC sensitization. Indicated treatment: therapeutic diphenylcyclopropenone sensitization with weekly scalp DPC. Samples of blood were obtained prior to the application of each patch test. Unseparated into fractions, whole blood served as the source from which total RNA was extracted. The study used a library that attached unique molecular identifiers to individual cDNA molecules. TCRdb redid the calling of the RACE reads with MiXCR, one entry per CDR3 protein. The sample gives roughly 69,000 distinct CDR3 sequences, 9.5% to 12% of which show up once; 2% to 3% is in the top ten.

The gene calls are TRBV6-1 and TRBJ2-7; 8 bases fit TRBD1. Sequenced material: whole blood, taken in connection with sensitization to the hapten diphenylcyclopropenone (DPC). This sequence was found in a woman younger than 45 with alopecia areata. Some clones in this sample may be carry-over from other donors' samples. The CDR3 spells CASSEQSGQGHNEQYF. The CDR3 DNA reads as TGTGCCAGCAGTGAACAATCCGGACAGGGTCACAACGAGCAGTACTTC.